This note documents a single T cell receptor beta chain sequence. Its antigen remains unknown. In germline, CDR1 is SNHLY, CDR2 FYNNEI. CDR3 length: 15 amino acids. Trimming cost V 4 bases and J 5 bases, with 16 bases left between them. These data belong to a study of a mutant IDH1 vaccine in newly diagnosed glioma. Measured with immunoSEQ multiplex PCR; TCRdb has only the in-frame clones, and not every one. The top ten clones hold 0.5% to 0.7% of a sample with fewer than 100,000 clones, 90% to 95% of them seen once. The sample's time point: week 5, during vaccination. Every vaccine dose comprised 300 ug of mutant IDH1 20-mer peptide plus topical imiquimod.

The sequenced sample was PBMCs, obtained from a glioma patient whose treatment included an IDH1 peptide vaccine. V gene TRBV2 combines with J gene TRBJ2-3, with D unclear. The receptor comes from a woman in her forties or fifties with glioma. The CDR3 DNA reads TGTGCCAGCAGTGTTGAGGCAGGCAAGGGAGATACGCAGTATTTT. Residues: CASSVEAGKGDTQYF.